Included here is one T cell receptor (beta chain) sequence, with context. The target antigen is unknown. The data belong to a study of T cell repertoires and HLA-DP antigens. Overall study: A couple of male donors and one female donor spanned ages 18-to-29 through 60-to-69.

CDR3 length: 11 amino acids. Germline values: CDR1 SNHLY, CDR2 FYNNEI. Trimming removed 4 bases from V and 5 bases from J, with 4 bases in between. Broader study findings: Naive and memory CD4+ cells were analysed together, not apart.

This table comes from immunoSEQ multiplex PCR, and its TCRdb copy is limited to in-frame clones, with some not included. The repertoire holds tens of thousands of clones, with about 82% as singletons. The specimen sequenced was CD4+ T cells from PBMCs. The chain links TRBV2 to TRBJ2-3, with unresolved D. The source is a man aged 55 to 70 in good health and CMV-seronegative. CDR3 loop: CASSGLDTQYF. The DNA of the CDR3 is TGTGCCAGCAGTGGCCTAGATACGCAGTATTTT.